The 6 T cell receptor beta chains listed next were all sequenced from one sample in a study of T cells of healthy individuals. Each CDR3 protein gets one entry after TCRdb re-called the 5' RACE reads with MiXCR. Among over 95,000 distinct CDR3 sequences listed, roughly 15% were seen once. The receptors were gathered from a human donor in good health.

CDR3 DNA sequence: TGCGCCAGCAGCCTTGACAGGGGCGGGGAGCTGTTTTTT. Amino acid sequence: CASSLDRGGELFF. The rearrangement links TRBV4-3 to TRBJ2-2; 8 nucleotides agree with TRBD1. The CDR3 extends over 13 amino acids. Germline trimming cut 4 bases from V and 7 bases from J; bases unmatched to any gene: 2. CDR1 and CDR2 (germline): LGHNA, YSLEER.

This sequence joins TRBV24-1 and TRBJ2-1, with a tentative D call TRBD2 (5 bases). Germline V lookup: CDR1 KGHDR, CDR2 SFDVKD. This CDR3 contains 14 residues. V lost 3 bases and J lost 6, with 11 bases in between. The CDR3 DNA reads as TGTGCCACCAGTGATCGCCGGGGTAGCAATGAGCAGTTCTTC. It yields the protein CATSDRRGSNEQFF.

V and J are TRBV7-2 and TRBJ2-2, with 9 bases identical to TRBD2. The J segment lost 7 bases and the V segment lost 0 bases, leaving 6 bases of the junction unmatched. The CDR3 runs to 16 residues. The V gene's germline CDR1 is SGHTA and CDR2 FQGNSA. CDR3 sequence (DNA): TGTGCCAGCAGCTTAGCCGCGGGGGGGCCTAGCGGGGAGCTGTTTTTT. Translation: CASSLAAGGPSGELFF. Complete variable domain (other parts from reference TRBV7-2 and TRBJ2-2): GAGVSQSPSNKVTEKGKDVELRCDPISGHTALYWYRQSLGQGLEFLIYFQGNSAPDKSGLPSDRFSAERTGGSVSTLTIQRTQQEDSAVYLCASSLAAGGPSGELFFGEGSRLTVL.

The table lists this clonotype with many counts. The chain is built from TRBV5-1 and TRBJ1-6, with D hard to call. The V gene's germline CDR1 is SGHRS and CDR2 YFSETQ. The length of the CDR3 is 15 residues. Deletions cut 1 base from V and 1 base from J, with 6 bases between. The chain's CDR3 is CASSLSVSYNSPLHF. DNA of the CDR3: TGCGCCAGCAGCTTGTCGGTTTCCTATAATTCACCCCTCCACTTT.

This clonotype appeared a few times. The gene calls are TRBV28 and TRBJ1-1; TRBD1 matches at 11 bases. CDR1 MDHEN and CDR2 SYDVKM come from the germline V gene. The CDR3 totals 13 residues. The CDR3 DNA sequence: TGTGAAACCCTCGGGGACAGGGGGACTGAAGCTTTCTTT. Residues: CETLGDRGTEAFF.

The V gene is TRBV7-6, the J gene TRBJ1-1, with 9 bases that match TRBD1. This CDR3 has 13 residues. Trimming removed 5 bases from V and 3 bases from J; junction bases left unmatched: 1. Germline lookup yields CDR1 SGHVS and CDR2 FNYEAQ. The CDR3 DNA follows: TGTGCCAGCAGCAGGGACAGGGACACTGAAGCTTTCTTT. Translated: CASSRDRDTEAFF.